The 14 T cell receptor beta chains below come from one sample, sequenced in a study of beta chain features in type 1 diabetes. Investigators reverse transcribed all isolated RNA, so they sequenced expressed TCRB transcripts. Clones were sequenced by immunoSEQ multiplex PCR, and TCRdb holds only the in-frame ones, with some missing. The table shows a few hundred thousand clones, with around 12% occurring only once. Sequencing was done on a sample of naive CD4+ T cells from blood. These receptors were taken from a man aged 18 to 29 in good health.

The chain couples TRBV5-1 to TRBJ2-1; 9 bases are a match to TRBD2. In germline, CDR1 is SGHRS, CDR2 YFSETQ. Germline trimming cut 4 bases from V and 8 bases from J; bases unmatched to any gene: 16. The CDR3 is 17 amino acids. The CDR3 nucleotides read TGCGCCAGCAGCCCGGCGGGTCTCGCGGGGGGGAGCGATGAGCAGTTCTTC. Translation gives CASSPAGLAGGSDEQFF.

This clone was detected only a few times. The gene calls are TRBV11-1 and TRBJ1-1, with D hard to call. Germline V gene lookup returns CDR1 SGHAT and CDR2 FQDESV (reference sequence). The CDR3 is made up of 13 amino acids. V shed 5 bases and J shed 5 bases, with 12 bases lying between them. The CDR3 is CASSLGRETEAFF. The DNA of the CDR3 is TGTGCCAGCAGCCTCGGTCGGGAAACTGAAGCTTTCTTT.

A few counts support this clone. This chain connects TRBV4-2 to TRBJ2-2, with D possibly matching TRBD2 (5 bases). The CDR3 covers 16 residues. Germline V gene data show CDR1 as LGHNA and CDR2 as YNFKEQ. V lost 1 base, J lost 7 bases, and 16 bases lay in between. The CDR3 region is CASSQGDYHGDGELFF. The CDR3, as DNA: TGTGCCAGCAGCCAAGGTGACTACCACGGGGACGGGGAGCTGTTTTTT.

This chain connects TRBV18 to TRBJ1-6; the D gene is possibly TRBD1 (6 bases). The V gene's germline CDR1 is KGHSH and CDR2 LQKENI. The CDR3 runs to 14 residues. V gave up 3 bases and J gave up 8 bases, with 11 bases separating them. The CDR3 coding sequence is TGTGCCAGCTCACCTACAGGGAGGGATTCACCCCTCCACTTT. Its translation is CASSPTGRDSPLHF.

There are a few counts of this clone. The chain carries TRBV21-1 and TRBJ2-5; TRBD2, the table's D call, lacks a check against the DNA. TRBV21-1 is tagged as a pseudogene. The CDR3 spans 13 residues. The CDR3 region is CASRRAQRETQYF. As DNA, the CDR3 is TGTGCCAGCAGACGGGCCCAGCGGGAGACCCAGTACTTC.

The CDR3 sequence: CASSTRGQEVNTEAFF. The CDR3, as DNA: TGTGCCAGCAGTACCCGTGGACAGGAGGTGAACACTGAAGCTTTCTTT. This chain uses TRBV28 with TRBJ1-1; 7 bases fit TRBD1. This CDR3 has 16 amino acids. Germline-derived CDR1 and CDR2 are MDHEN and SYDVKM. V shed 5 bases and J 0 bases; nucleotides not matched to a gene: 9.

This clone occurred a few times. The chain uses TRBV18 and TRBJ2-3; D call uncertain. Germline V lookup: CDR1 KGHSH, CDR2 LQKENI. Trimming pared 0 bases from V and 1 base from J, leaving 8 bases between. The CDR3 is 15 residues long. The DNA of the CDR3 is TGTGCCAGCTCACCACCAGCCACCCGCACAGATACGCAGTATTTT. Translation gives CASSPPATRTDTQYF.

This clone was counted between two and nine times. The sample has other DNA sequences that encode this CDR3 too. The chain combines TRBV7-9 with TRBJ1-1; D unclear. The CDR3 is 13 amino acids. The ends were cut back, 1 base at V and 4 bases at J, with 7 bases in the middle. Looked up from germline, CDR1 is SEHNR and CDR2 is FQNEAQ (reference sequence). The CDR3 here is CASSLEGGTEAFF. CDR3 sequence (DNA): TGTGCCAGCAGCTTAGAGGGAGGCACTGAAGCTTTCTTT. Combining the CDR3 with reference TRBV7-9 and TRBJ1-1 gives the whole variable domain DTGVSQNPRHKITKRGQNVTFRCDPISEHNRLYWYRQTLGQGPEFLTYFQNEAQLEKSRLLSDRFSAERPKGSFSTLEIQRTEQGDSAMYLCASSLEGGTEAFFGQGTRLTVV.

In this sample, this clone turned up a few times. The rearrangement links TRBV4-3 to TRBJ1-3, with no clear D. This CDR3 spans 14 amino acids. Germline lookup yields CDR1 LGHNA and CDR2 YSLEER. The germline V and J ends were trimmed by 0 bases and 1 base, with 4 bases remaining between them. CDR3 sequence: CASSQEYSGNTIYF. CDR3 nucleotide sequence: TGCGCCAGCAGCCAAGAATATTCTGGAAACACCATATATTTT.

This clone has only a few counts. The chain combines TRBV7-9 with TRBJ1-1, with D hard to call. The germline gives CDR1 SEHNR, CDR2 FQNEAQ (reference sequence). This CDR3 comprises 12 residues. V lost 5 bases and J 3 bases, leaving 7 bases between the germline ends. The CDR3 region is CASSRSYTEAFF. The CDR3 DNA follows: TGTGCCAGCAGCCGGAGCTACACTGAAGCTTTCTTT. Full variable domain (rest looked up from reference TRBV7-9 and TRBJ1-1): DTGVSQNPRHKITKRGQNVTFRCDPISEHNRLYWYRQTLGQGPEFLTYFQNEAQLEKSRLLSDRFSAERPKGSFSTLEIQRTEQGDSAMYLCASSRSYTEAFFGQGTRLTVV.

This chain joins TRBV2 and TRBJ2-1; TRBD2 matches at 14 bases. The CDR3 spans 19 residues. The germline V gene has CDR1 SNHLY and CDR2 FYNNEI. After removal of 3 bases from V and 7 bases from J, the junction contained 14 bases not matched to a gene. In DNA form, the CDR3 reads TGTGCCAGCAGTGATTCTCCGAGACTAGCGGGAGGGAGGGGGAATGAGCAGTTCTTC. It codes for CASSDSPRLAGGRGNEQFF. The full variable domain, rest sourced from reference TRBV2 and TRBJ2-1, is EPEVTQTPSHQVTQMGQEVILRCVPISNHLYFYWYRQILGQKVEFLVSFYNNEISEKSEIFDDQFSVERPDGSNFTLKIRSTKLEDSAMYFCASSDSPRLAGGRGNEQFFGPGTRLTVL.

The V and J genes are TRBV5-4 and TRBJ1-2; 10 nucleotides align to TRBD1. The CDR3 runs 14 residues. Germline V gives CDR1 SGHNT, CDR2 YYREEE (reference sequence). V lost 3 bases, J lost 5 bases, and 4 bases stayed unmatched. This CDR3 is CASSSTGGSYGYTF. Here the CDR3 DNA reads TGTGCCAGCAGCTCGACAGGGGGCTCGTATGGCTACACCTTC. The entire variable domain, with the rest obtained from reference TRBV5-4 and TRBJ1-2, is as follows: ETGVTQSPTHLIKTRGQQVTLRCSSQSGHNTVSWYQQALGQGPQFIFQYYREEENGRGNFPPRFSGLQFPNYSSELNVNALELDDSALYLCASSSTGGSYGYTFGSGTRLTVV.

The rearrangement joins TRBV18 to TRBJ1-4; a possible D gene is TRBD1 (5 bases). Looked up from germline, CDR1 is KGHSH and CDR2 is LQKENI. V was pared by 3 bases and J by 11 bases, with 13 bases between. The CDR3 spans 13 residues. The CDR3 loop reads CASSPSGFPKLFF. The CDR3 DNA is TGTGCCAGCTCACCGTCAGGGTTCCCTAAACTGTTTTTT. Full variable domain (missing parts from reference TRBV18 and TRBJ1-4): NAGVMQNPRHLVRRRGQEARLRCSPMKGHSHVYWYRQLPEEGLKFMVYLQKENIIDESGMPKERFSAEFPKEGPSILRIQQVVRGDSAAYFCASSPSGFPKLFFGSGTQLSVL.

The chain joins TRBV6-4 to TRBJ2-7; D perhaps matches TRBD2 (6 bases). Trimming pared 1 base from V and 2 bases from J, leaving 9 bases between. Germline assignment: CDR1 MRHNA and CDR2 SNTAGT. CDR3 length equals 14 residues. CDR3 residues: CASSDFRLAYEQYF. CDR3 nucleotide sequence: TGTGCCAGCAGTGACTTCCGACTAGCCTACGAGCAGTACTTC.